Many counts were recorded for the clone carrying this TCR beta chain. V lost 1 base, J lost 5 bases, and 9 bases stayed unmatched. The germline CDR1 and CDR2 sequences are MNHEY and SMNVEV (reference sequence). This CDR3 has 16 amino acids. This specimen comes from a study of T cells in Graves' hyperthyroidism and ophthalmopathy. Among ophthalmopathy patients, the Clinical Activity Score reached at least 3, the NOSPECS grade reached at least 4, and duration remained under 3 months. Uncontrolled infection, other autoimmune disease, pregnancy and lactation each barred patients from inclusion. This sample holds PBMCs from under 11 ml fresh peripheral blood. The source material, RNA transcripts, was used to amplify TCR beta CDR3 regions. A first-round RT-PCR of the TCR CDR3 used the HTBI primer set. In TCRdb, the multiplex PCR reads were re-called with MiXCR into one record per CDR3 protein. This sample has a few hundred thousand distinct CDR3 sequences, with roughly 13% found just once.

The V and J genes are TRBV27 and TRBJ2-3, with 7 bases that match TRBD1. This TCR came from a middle-aged woman with Graves' ophthalmopathy. Sequencing was carried out using blood. This CDR3 reads CASSLYVGTVKDTQYF. Here the CDR3 DNA reads TGTGCCAGCAGTTTATATGTTGGGACAGTCAAAGATACGCAGTATTTT.